This is a list of T cell receptor beta chains from one sample in a study of blood T cell repertoires in COVID-19. Profiled with immunoSEQ multiplex PCR; TCRdb holds only in-frame clones, not every one. The table lists around 480,000 clones, about 91% of them singletons, with roughly 12% in the top ten. Source material: peripheral blood. The receptors were gathered from a woman aged 45-65 years with COVID-19, enrolled during active disease. Each CDR3 is given with its conserved first and last residue. D genes are given only for firm matches. A clone size is listed for some rows: how often the clone was seen (once, few, many), or a class if it is expanded.

clone_size: NA
v_call: TRBV5-6
j_call: TRBJ1-1
d_call: TRBD1
cdr3_aa: CASSRTGGLRTEAFF
cdr3_nt: TGTGCCAGCAGCCGAACAGGGGGTCTGAGGACTGAAGCTTTCTTT

clone_size: NA
v_call: TRBV27
j_call: TRBJ2-1
d_call: NA
cdr3_aa: CASSMWSSYNEQFF
cdr3_nt: TGTGCCAGCAGTATGTGGAGCTCCTACAATGAGCAGTTCTTC

clone_size: NA
v_call: TRBV6-5
j_call: TRBJ2-7
d_call: NA
cdr3_aa: CASRRFGADEQYF
cdr3_nt: TGTGCCAGCAGACGCTTTGGGGCAGACGAGCAGTACTTC

clone_size: once
v_call: TRBV27
j_call: TRBJ2-5
d_call: NA
cdr3_aa: CASSLVSSFAVETQYF
cdr3_nt: TGTGCCAGCAGTTTAGTCTCCAGTTTCGCCGTTGAGACCCAGTACTTC

clone_size: NA
v_call: TRBV28
j_call: TRBJ2-7
d_call: NA
cdr3_aa: CASSQQGPSYEQYF
cdr3_nt: TGTGCCAGCAGCCAACAGGGCCCGTCCTACGAGCAGTACTTC

clone_size: NA
v_call: TRBV12-5
j_call: TRBJ2-7
d_call: NA
cdr3_aa: CASCEGGYEQYF
cdr3_nt: TGTGCTAGTTGTGAGGGTGGCTACGAGCAGTACTTC

clone_size: NA
v_call: TRBV5-1
j_call: TRBJ2-2
d_call: NA
cdr3_aa: CASSLAVTGELFF
cdr3_nt: TGCGCCAGCAGCTTGGCAGTCACCGGGGAGCTGTTTTTT

clone_size: once
v_call: TRBV10-1
j_call: TRBJ2-7
d_call: TRBD2
cdr3_aa: CASLKPRLAGGPHEQYF
cdr3_nt: TGCGCCAGCTTGAAGCCCAGGCTAGCGGGGGGGCCCCACGAGCAGTACTTC

clone_size: NA
v_call: TRBV9
j_call: TRBJ1-2
d_call: NA
cdr3_aa: CASSVVDHSRAPPRGYTF
cdr3_nt: TGTGCCAGCAGCGTAGTAGACCACTCGCGAGCACCTCCTAGAGGCTACACCTTC

clone_size: NA
v_call: TRBV30
j_call: TRBJ2-1
d_call: NA
cdr3_aa: CAWRAGTEQFF
cdr3_nt: TGTGCCTGGAGGGCCGGGACAGAGCAGTTCTTC

clone_size: NA
v_call: TRBV9
j_call: TRBJ1-2
d_call: NA
cdr3_aa: CASSVGDVNYGYTF
cdr3_nt: TGTGCCAGCAGCGTTGGAGACGTTAACTATGGCTACACCTTC

clone_size: NA
v_call: TRBV11-2
j_call: TRBJ1-5
d_call: TRBD1
cdr3_aa: CASSLTGGLGNQPQHF
cdr3_nt: TGTGCCAGCAGCTTAACAGGGGGCTTGGGCAATCAGCCCCAGCATTTT

clone_size: NA
v_call: TRBV3-1/TRBV3-2
j_call: TRBJ1-1
d_call: NA
cdr3_aa: CASSQDIGNTEAFF
cdr3_nt: TGTGCCAGCAGCCAAGATATCGGGAACACTGAAGCTTTCTTT

clone_size: NA
v_call: TRBV30
j_call: TRBJ1-1
d_call: NA
cdr3_aa: CAWSNGLEAFF
cdr3_nt: TGTGCCTGGAGTAACGGACTTGAAGCTTTCTTT

clone_size: NA
v_call: TRBV30
j_call: TRBJ2-7
d_call: NA
cdr3_aa: CAFTALTSYEQYF
cdr3_nt: TGTGCCTTTACAGCCTTAACCTCCTACGAGCAGTACTTC

clone_size: NA
v_call: TRBV5-1
j_call: TRBJ2-5
d_call: TRBD2
cdr3_aa: CASSPRYTSGGEETQYF
cdr3_nt: TGCGCCAGCAGCCCCCGGTATACTAGCGGGGGGGAAGAGACCCAGTACTTC

clone_size: NA
v_call: TRBV5-8
j_call: TRBJ1-4
d_call: NA
cdr3_aa: CASSLHRGKGTNEKLFF
cdr3_nt: TGTGCCAGCAGCTTGCACCGAGGGAAGGGAACTAATGAAAAACTGTTTTTT

clone_size: NA
v_call: TRBV19
j_call: TRBJ1-5
d_call: NA
cdr3_aa: CASTLSRGRRNQPQHF
cdr3_nt: TGTGCCAGTACCCTTTCCAGGGGACGGAGAAATCAGCCCCAGCATTTT

clone_size: NA
v_call: TRBV19
j_call: TRBJ1-3
d_call: TRBD1
cdr3_aa: CASSTRDRDGNTIYF
cdr3_nt: TGTGCCAGTAGTACCCGGGACAGGGATGGAAACACCATATATTTT

clone_size: NA
v_call: TRBV5-1
j_call: TRBJ1-1
d_call: TRBD1
cdr3_aa: CASSTQGENTEAFF
cdr3_nt: TGCGCCAGCAGCACACAGGGGGAGAACACTGAAGCTTTCTTT

clone_size: NA
v_call: TRBV19
j_call: TRBJ1-1
d_call: TRBD1
cdr3_aa: CASSPGDRMNTEAFF
cdr3_nt: TGTGCCAGTAGTCCCGGGGACAGAATGAACACTGAAGCTTTCTTT

clone_size: NA
v_call: TRBV5-1
j_call: TRBJ1-2
d_call: TRBD1
cdr3_aa: CASSLEGAGGYTF
cdr3_nt: TGCGCCAGCAGCTTGGAGGGGGCGGGTGGCTACACCTTC

clone_size: NA
v_call: TRBV7-9
j_call: TRBJ1-3
d_call: NA
cdr3_aa: CASSPYGGDSGNTIYF
cdr3_nt: TGTGCCAGCAGCCCATATGGGGGCGACTCTGGAAACACCATATATTTT

clone_size: NA
v_call: TRBV18
j_call: TRBJ1-1
d_call: NA
cdr3_aa: CASSPRTAEAFF
cdr3_nt: TGTGCCAGCTCACCAAGGACAGCAGAAGCTTTCTTT

clone_size: NA
v_call: TRBV5-1
j_call: TRBJ2-3
d_call: NA
cdr3_aa: CASSLGSTGDTQYF
cdr3_nt: TGCGCCAGCAGCTTGGGCTCAACGGGGGATACGCAGTATTTT

clone_size: NA
v_call: TRBV4-1
j_call: TRBJ1-2
d_call: TRBD1
cdr3_aa: CASSRDAGGLGYTF
cdr3_nt: TGCGCCAGCAGCCGGGATGCAGGGGGTCTCGGCTACACCTTC

clone_size: NA
v_call: TRBV7-9
j_call: TRBJ1-1
d_call: NA
cdr3_aa: CASSLEGLNTEAFF
cdr3_nt: TGTGCCAGCAGCTTAGAGGGGCTGAACACTGAAGCTTTCTTT

clone_size: NA
v_call: TRBV23-1
j_call: TRBJ1-5
d_call: NA
cdr3_aa: CASSQWETYSNQPQHF
cdr3_nt: TGCGCCAGCAGTCAATGGGAGACGTATAGCAATCAGCCCCAGCATTTT

clone_size: NA
v_call: TRBV5-8
j_call: TRBJ2-5
d_call: NA
cdr3_aa: CASSLRGTETQYF
cdr3_nt: TGTGCCAGCAGCCTCAGGGGTACTGAGACCCAGTACTTC

clone_size: NA
v_call: TRBV27
j_call: TRBJ1-5
d_call: NA
cdr3_aa: CASSLSGQNSNQPQHF
cdr3_nt: TGTGCCAGCAGTTTATCGGGGCAGAATAGCAATCAGCCCCAGCATTTT

clone_size: NA
v_call: TRBV28
j_call: TRBJ2-3
d_call: TRBD2
cdr3_aa: CASGGGADTQYF
cdr3_nt: TGTGCCAGTGGCGGGGGGGCAGATACGCAGTATTTT

clone_size: NA
v_call: TRBV27
j_call: TRBJ1-1
d_call: TRBD1
cdr3_aa: CASSFTGGFTEAFF
cdr3_nt: TGTGCCAGCAGTTTCACAGGGGGATTCACTGAAGCTTTCTTT

clone_size: NA
v_call: TRBV5-4
j_call: TRBJ2-2
d_call: TRBD1
cdr3_aa: CASRQGAPTDTGELFF
cdr3_nt: TGTGCCAGCCGCCAGGGGGCCCCTACGGACACCGGGGAGCTGTTTTTT

clone_size: NA
v_call: TRBV5-1
j_call: TRBJ1-2
d_call: NA
cdr3_aa: CASSLNSNYGYTF
cdr3_nt: TGCGCCAGCAGCTTGAATAGCAACTATGGCTACACCTTC

clone_size: NA
v_call: TRBV5-4
j_call: TRBJ1-2
d_call: TRBD1
cdr3_aa: CASSPGTDRYYGYTF
cdr3_nt: TGTGCCAGCAGCCCCGGGACAGACCGATACTATGGCTACACCTTC

clone_size: NA
v_call: TRBV6-5
j_call: TRBJ1-1
d_call: NA
cdr3_aa: CASRRGSLGDTEAFF
cdr3_nt: TGTGCCAGCAGAAGGGGGTCCCTCGGGGACACTGAAGCTTTCTTT

clone_size: NA
v_call: TRBV5-1
j_call: TRBJ2-3
d_call: TRBD1
cdr3_aa: CASSLPVDRGTTDTQYF
cdr3_nt: TGCGCCAGCAGCTTGCCTGTAGACAGGGGGACGACAGATACGCAGTATTTT

clone_size: NA
v_call: TRBV7-9
j_call: TRBJ2-3
d_call: NA
cdr3_aa: CASSLRLPTDTQYF
cdr3_nt: TGTGCCAGCAGCTTAAGACTCCCCACAGATACGCAGTATTTT

clone_size: NA
v_call: TRBV4-2
j_call: TRBJ1-2
d_call: NA
cdr3_aa: CASSQEEPRGYTF
cdr3_nt: TGTGCCAGCAGCCAAGAGGAGCCAAGAGGCTACACCTTC

clone_size: NA
v_call: TRBV30
j_call: TRBJ1-6
d_call: NA
cdr3_aa: CAWSSDSSYNSPLHF
cdr3_nt: TGTGCCTGGAGTTCTGACAGCTCCTATAATTCACCCCTCCACTTT

clone_size: NA
v_call: TRBV5-6
j_call: TRBJ1-4
d_call: NA
cdr3_aa: CASSLGSRPYNEKLFF
cdr3_nt: TGTGCCAGCAGCTTGGGGTCGAGGCCCTATAATGAAAAACTGTTTTTT

clone_size: NA
v_call: TRBV5-4
j_call: TRBJ1-1
d_call: NA
cdr3_aa: CASSFGPHTEAFF
cdr3_nt: TGTGCCAGCAGCTTTGGCCCCCACACTGAAGCTTTCTTT

clone_size: NA
v_call: TRBV9
j_call: TRBJ2-3
d_call: NA
cdr3_aa: CASTQVGSFTDTQYF
cdr3_nt: TGTGCCAGCACCCAGGTGGGCTCGTTCACAGATACGCAGTATTTT

clone_size: NA
v_call: TRBV18
j_call: TRBJ1-2
d_call: NA
cdr3_aa: CASSPSSAAQEGYTF
cdr3_nt: TGTGCCAGCTCACCCTCCTCGGCAGCCCAGGAAGGCTACACCTTC

clone_size: NA
v_call: TRBV5-4
j_call: TRBJ2-2
d_call: NA
cdr3_aa: CASSLVGGGTGELFF
cdr3_nt: TGTGCCAGCAGCTTGGTTGGCGGTGGCACCGGGGAGCTGTTTTTT